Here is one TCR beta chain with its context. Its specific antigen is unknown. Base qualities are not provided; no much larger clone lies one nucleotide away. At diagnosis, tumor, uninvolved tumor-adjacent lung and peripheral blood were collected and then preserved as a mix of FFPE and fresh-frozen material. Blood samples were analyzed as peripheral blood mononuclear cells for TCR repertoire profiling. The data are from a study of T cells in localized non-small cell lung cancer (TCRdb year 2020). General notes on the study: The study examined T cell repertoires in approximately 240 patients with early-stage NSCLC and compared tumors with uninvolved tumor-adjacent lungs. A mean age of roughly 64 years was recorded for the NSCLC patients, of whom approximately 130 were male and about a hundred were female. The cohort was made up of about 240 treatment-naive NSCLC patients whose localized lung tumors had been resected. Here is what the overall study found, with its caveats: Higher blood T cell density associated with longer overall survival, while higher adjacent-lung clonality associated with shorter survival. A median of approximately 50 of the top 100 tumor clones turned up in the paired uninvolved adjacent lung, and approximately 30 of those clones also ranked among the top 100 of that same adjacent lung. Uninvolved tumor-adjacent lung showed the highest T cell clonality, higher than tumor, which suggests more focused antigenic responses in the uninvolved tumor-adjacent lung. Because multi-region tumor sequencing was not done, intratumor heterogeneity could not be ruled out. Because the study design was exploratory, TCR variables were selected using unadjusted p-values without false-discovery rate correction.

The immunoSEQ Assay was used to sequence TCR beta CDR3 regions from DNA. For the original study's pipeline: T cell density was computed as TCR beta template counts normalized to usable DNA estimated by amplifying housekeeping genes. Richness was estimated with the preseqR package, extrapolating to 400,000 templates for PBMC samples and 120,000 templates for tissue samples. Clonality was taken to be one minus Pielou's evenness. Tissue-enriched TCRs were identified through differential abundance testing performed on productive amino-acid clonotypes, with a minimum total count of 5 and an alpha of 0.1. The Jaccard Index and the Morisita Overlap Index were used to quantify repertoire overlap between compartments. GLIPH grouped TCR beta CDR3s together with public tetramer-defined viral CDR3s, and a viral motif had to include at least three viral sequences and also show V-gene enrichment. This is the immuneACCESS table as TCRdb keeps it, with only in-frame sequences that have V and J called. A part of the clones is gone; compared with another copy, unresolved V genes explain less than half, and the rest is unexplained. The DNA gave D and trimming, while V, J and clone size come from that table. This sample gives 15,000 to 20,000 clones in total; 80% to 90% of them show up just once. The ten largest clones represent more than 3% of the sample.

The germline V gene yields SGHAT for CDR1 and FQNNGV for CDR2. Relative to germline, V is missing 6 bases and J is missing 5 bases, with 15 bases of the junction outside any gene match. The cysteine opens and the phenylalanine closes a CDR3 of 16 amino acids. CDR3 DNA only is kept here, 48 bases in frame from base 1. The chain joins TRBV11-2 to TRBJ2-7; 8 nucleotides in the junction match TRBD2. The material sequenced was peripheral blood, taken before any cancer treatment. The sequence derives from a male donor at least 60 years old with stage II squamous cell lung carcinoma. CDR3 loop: CASSPLASGRNNEQYF. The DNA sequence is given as TGTGCCAGCAGTCCGCTGGCCAGCGGGAGAAATAACGAGCAGTACTTC.